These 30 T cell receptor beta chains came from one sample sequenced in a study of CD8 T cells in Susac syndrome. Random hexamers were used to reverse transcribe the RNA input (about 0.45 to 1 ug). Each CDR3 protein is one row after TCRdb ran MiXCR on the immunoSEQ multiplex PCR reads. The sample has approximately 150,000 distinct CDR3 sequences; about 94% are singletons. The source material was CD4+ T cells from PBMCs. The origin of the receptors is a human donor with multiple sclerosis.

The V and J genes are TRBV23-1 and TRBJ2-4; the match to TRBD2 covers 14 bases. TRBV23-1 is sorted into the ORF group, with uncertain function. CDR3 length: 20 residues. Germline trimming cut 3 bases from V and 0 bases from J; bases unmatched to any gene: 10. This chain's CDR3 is CASSQSLGLAGALAKNIQYF. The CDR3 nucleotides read TGCGCCAGCAGTCAGAGTCTGGGACTAGCGGGAGCCCTAGCCAAAAACATTCAGTACTTC.

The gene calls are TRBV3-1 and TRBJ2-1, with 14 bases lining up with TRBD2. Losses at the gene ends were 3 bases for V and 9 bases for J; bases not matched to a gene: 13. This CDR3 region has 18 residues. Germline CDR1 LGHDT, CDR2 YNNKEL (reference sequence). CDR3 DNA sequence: TGTGCCAGCAGCCACTCCACGTGGACTAGCGGGGGGTGGAGTGAGCAGTTCTTC. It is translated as CASSHSTWTSGGWSEQFF.

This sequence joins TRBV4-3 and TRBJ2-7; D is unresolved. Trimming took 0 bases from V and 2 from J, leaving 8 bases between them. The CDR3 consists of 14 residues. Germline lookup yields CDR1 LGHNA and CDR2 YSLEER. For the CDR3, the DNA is TGCGCCAGCAGCCAAGAGAGACGGACCTACGAGCAGTACTTC. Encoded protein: CASSQERRTYEQYF.

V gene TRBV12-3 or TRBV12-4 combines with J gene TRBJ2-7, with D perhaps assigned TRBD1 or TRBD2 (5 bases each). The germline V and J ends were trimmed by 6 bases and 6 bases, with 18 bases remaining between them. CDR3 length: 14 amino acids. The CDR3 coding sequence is TGTGCCAGCAGGTCACCCGGGGCGAGGGGCGAGCAGTACTTC. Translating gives CASRSPGARGEQYF.

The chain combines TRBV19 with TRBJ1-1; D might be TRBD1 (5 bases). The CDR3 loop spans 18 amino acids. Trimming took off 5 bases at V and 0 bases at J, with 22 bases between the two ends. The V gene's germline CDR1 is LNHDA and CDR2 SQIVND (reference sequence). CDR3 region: CASSSFPGADRMNTEAFF. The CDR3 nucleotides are TGTGCCAGTAGTTCATTCCCCGGAGCCGACAGAATGAACACTGAAGCTTTCTTT.

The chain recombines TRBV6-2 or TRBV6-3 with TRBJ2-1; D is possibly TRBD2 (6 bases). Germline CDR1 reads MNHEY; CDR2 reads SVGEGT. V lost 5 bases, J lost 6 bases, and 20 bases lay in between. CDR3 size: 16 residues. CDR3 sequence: CASSHRVGGAPNEQFF. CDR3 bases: TGTGCCAGCAGTCACCGAGTAGGCGGGGCTCCCAATGAGCAGTTCTTC.

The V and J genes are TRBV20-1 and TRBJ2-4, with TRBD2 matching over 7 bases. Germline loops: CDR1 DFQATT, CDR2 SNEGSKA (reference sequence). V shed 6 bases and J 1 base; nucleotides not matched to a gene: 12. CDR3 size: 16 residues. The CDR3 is CSAPSTSDGAKNIQYF. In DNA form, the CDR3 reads TGCAGTGCCCCCTCTACTAGCGATGGGGCCAAAAACATTCAGTACTTC.

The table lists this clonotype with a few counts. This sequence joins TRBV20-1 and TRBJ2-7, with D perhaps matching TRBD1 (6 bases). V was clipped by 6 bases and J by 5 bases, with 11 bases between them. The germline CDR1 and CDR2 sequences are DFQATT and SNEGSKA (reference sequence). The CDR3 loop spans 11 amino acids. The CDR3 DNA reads TGCAGTGCGGTACAGGGCAACGAGCAGTACTTC. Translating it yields CSAVQGNEQYF.

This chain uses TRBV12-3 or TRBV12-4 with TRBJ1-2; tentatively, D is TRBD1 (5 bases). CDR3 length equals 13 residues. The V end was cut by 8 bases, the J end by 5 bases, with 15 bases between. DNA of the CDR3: TGTGCCAGCGGGTTGGGACGGACGTATGGCTACACCTTC. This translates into CASGLGRTYGYTF.

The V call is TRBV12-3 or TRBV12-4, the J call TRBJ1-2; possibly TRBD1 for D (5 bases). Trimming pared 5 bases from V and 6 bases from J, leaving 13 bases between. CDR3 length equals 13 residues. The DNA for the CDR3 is TGTGCCAGCAGTCCGTCGACAGCGAATGGCTACACCTTC. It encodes CASSPSTANGYTF.

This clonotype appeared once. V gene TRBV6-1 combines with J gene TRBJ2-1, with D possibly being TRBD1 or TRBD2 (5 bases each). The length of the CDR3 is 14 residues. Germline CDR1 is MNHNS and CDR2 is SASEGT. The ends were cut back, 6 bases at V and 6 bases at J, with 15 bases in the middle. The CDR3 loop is CASSARTGGNEQFF. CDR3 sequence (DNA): TGTGCCAGCAGCGCTCGGACTGGGGGCAATGAGCAGTTCTTC.

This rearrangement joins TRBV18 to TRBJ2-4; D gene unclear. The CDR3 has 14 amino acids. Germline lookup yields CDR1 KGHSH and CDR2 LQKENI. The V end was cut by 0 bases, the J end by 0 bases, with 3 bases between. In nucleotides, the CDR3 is TGTGCCAGCTCACCACCTTCAGCCAAAAACATTCAGTACTTC. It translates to CASSPPSAKNIQYF.

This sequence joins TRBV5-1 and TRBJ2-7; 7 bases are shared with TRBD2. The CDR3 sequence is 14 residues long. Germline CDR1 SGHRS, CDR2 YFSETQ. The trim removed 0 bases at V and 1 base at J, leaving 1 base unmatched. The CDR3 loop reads CASSLDGRSYEQYF. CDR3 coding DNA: TGCGCCAGCAGCTTGGACGGGAGGTCCTACGAGCAGTACTTC. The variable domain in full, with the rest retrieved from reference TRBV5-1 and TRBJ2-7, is KAGVTQTPRYLIKTRGQQVTLSCSPISGHRSVSWYQQTPGQGLQFLFEYFSETQRNKGNFPGRFSGRQFSNSRSEMNVSTLELGDSALYLCASSLDGRSYEQYFGPGTRLTVT.

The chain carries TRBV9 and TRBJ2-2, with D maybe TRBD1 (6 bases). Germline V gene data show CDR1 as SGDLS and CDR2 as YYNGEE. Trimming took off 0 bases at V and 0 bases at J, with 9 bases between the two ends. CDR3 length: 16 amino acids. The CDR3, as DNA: TGTGCCAGCAGCGTAGGAGGGGGACCGAACACCGGGGAGCTGTTTTTT. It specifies CASSVGGGPNTGELFF.

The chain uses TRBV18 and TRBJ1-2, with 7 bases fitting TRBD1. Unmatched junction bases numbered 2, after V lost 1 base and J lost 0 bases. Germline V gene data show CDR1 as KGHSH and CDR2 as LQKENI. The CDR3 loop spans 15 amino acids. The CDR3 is CASSPRDSPNYGYTF. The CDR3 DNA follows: TGTGCCAGCTCACCACGGGACAGTCCTAACTATGGCTACACCTTC.

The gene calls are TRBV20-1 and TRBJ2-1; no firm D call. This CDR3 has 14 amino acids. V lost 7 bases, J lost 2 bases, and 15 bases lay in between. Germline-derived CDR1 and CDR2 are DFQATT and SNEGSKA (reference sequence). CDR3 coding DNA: TGCAGTGTCCCGAACAGTTTGGCCTACAATGAGCAGTTCTTC. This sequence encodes CSVPNSLAYNEQFF.

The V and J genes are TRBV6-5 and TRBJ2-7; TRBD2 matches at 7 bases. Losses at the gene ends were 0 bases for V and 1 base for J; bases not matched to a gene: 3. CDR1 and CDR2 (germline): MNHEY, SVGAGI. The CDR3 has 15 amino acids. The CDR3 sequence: CASSYSSGKSYEQYF. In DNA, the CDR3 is TGTGCCAGCAGTTACTCGAGCGGGAAGTCCTACGAGCAGTACTTC.

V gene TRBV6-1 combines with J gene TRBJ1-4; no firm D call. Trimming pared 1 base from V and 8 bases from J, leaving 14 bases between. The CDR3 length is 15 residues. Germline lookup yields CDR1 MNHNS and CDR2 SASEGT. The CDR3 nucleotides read TGTGCCAGCAGTGAAGAAGATGGGAGCGCCGAAAAACTGTTTTTT. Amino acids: CASSEEDGSAEKLFF.

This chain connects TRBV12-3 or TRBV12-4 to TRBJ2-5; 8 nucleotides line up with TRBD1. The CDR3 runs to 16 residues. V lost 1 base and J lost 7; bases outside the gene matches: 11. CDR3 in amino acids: CASSLVSGGGRVTQYF. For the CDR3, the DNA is TGTGCCAGCAGTTTAGTGTCAGGGGGCGGAAGGGTGACCCAGTACTTC.

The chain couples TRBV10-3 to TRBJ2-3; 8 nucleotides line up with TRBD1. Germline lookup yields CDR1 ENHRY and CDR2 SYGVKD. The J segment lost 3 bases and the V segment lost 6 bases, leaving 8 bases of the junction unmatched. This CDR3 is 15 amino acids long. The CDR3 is CAISGQGVGTDTQYF. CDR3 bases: TGTGCCATCAGCGGACAGGGAGTTGGTACAGATACGCAGTATTTT.

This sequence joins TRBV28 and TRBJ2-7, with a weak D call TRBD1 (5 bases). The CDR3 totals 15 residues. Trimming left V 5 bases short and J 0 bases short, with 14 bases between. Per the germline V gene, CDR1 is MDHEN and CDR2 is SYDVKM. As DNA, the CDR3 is TGTGCCAGCAGTCCACGACAGCTGGGCTCCTACGAGCAGTACTTC. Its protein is CASSPRQLGSYEQYF.

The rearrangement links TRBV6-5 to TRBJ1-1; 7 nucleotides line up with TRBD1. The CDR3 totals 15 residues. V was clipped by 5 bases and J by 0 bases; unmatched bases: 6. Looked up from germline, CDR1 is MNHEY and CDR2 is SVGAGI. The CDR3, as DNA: TGTGCCAGCAGTCGCTCGACAGGGCTGAACACTGAAGCTTTCTTT. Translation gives CASSRSTGLNTEAFF.

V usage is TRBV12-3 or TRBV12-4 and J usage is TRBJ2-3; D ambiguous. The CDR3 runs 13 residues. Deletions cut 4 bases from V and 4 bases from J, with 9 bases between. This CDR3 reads CASSSPNADTQYF. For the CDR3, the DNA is TGTGCCAGCAGTTCCCCTAACGCAGATACGCAGTATTTT.

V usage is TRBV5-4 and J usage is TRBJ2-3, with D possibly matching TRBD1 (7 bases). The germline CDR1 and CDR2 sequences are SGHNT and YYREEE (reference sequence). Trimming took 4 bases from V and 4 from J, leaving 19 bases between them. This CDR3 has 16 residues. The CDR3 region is CASSLLAAQGADTQYF. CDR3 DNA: TGTGCCAGCAGCCTATTAGCGGCCCAGGGGGCAGATACGCAGTATTTT.

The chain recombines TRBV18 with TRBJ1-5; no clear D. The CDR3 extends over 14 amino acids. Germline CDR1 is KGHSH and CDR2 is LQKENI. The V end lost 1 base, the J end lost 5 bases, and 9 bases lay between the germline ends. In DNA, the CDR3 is TGTGCCAGCTCACCACGAGAGGCGGATCAGCCCCAGCATTTT. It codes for CASSPREADQPQHF.

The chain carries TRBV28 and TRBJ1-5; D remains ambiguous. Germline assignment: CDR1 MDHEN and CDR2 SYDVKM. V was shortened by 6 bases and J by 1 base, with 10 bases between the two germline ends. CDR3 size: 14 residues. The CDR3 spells CASRHSLSNQPQHF. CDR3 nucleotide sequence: TGTGCCAGCAGGCATAGTTTGAGCAATCAGCCCCAGCATTTT.

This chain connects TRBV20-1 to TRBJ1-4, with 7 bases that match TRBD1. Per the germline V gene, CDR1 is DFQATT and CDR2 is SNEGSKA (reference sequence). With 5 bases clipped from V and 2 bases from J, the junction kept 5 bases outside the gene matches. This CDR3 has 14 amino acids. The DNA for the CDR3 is TGCAGTGCTCGACAGGGATCGACTAATGAAAAACTGTTTTTT. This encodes CSARQGSTNEKLFF.

CDR3 DNA: TGTGCCAGCATGCTCTCGAGGCCCGGGGAGCTGTTTTTT. Translating gives CASMLSRPGELFF. The V gene is TRBV7-2, the J gene TRBJ2-2; unclear D gene. The germline V gene has CDR1 SGHTA and CDR2 FQGNSA. The CDR3 runs to 13 residues. The V gene lost 7 bases and the J gene lost 6 bases, with 12 bases spanning the gap.

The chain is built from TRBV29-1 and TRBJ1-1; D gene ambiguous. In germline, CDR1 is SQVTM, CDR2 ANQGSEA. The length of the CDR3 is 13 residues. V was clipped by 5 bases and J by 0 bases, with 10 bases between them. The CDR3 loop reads CSVLRQMNTEAFF. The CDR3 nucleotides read TGCAGCGTTTTAAGGCAAATGAACACTGAAGCTTTCTTT.

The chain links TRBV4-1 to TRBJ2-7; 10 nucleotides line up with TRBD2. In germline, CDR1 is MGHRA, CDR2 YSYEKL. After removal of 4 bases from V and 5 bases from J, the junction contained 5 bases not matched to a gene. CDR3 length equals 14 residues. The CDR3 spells CASSLASGSHEQYF. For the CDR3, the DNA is TGCGCCAGCAGCCTGGCTAGCGGGAGCCACGAGCAGTACTTC.